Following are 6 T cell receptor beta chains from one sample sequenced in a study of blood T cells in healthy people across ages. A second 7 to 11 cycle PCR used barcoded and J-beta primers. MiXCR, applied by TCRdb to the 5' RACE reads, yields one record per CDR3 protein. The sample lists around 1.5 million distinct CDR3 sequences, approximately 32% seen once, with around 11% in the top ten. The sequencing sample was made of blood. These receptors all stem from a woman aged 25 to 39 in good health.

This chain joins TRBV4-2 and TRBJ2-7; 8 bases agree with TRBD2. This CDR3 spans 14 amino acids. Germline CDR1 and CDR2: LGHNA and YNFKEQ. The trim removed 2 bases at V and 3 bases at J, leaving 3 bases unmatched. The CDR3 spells CASSQIAGNYEQYF. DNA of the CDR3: TGTGCCAGCAGCCAAATAGCGGGGAACTACGAGCAGTACTTC.

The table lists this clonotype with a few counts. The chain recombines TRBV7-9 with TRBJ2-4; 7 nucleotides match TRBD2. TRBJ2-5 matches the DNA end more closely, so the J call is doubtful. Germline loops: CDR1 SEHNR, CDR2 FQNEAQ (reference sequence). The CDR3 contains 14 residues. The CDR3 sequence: CASSSFRGEETQYF. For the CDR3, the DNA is TGTGCCAGCAGCTCGTTTCGGGGGGAAGAGACCCAGTACTTC.

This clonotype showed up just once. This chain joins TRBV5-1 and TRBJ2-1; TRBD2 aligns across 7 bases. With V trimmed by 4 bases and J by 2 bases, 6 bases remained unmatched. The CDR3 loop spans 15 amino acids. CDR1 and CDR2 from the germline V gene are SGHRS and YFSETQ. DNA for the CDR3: TGCGCCAGCAGCGATACGGGGGGACCCTACAATGAGCAGTTCTTC. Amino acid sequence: CASSDTGGPYNEQFF.

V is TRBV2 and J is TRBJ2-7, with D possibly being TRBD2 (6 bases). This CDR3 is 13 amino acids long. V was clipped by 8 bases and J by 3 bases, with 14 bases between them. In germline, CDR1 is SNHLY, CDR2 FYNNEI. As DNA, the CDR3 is TGTGCCAGCTTAGGCGGGGAACGCTACGAGCAGTACTTC. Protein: CASLGGERYEQYF.

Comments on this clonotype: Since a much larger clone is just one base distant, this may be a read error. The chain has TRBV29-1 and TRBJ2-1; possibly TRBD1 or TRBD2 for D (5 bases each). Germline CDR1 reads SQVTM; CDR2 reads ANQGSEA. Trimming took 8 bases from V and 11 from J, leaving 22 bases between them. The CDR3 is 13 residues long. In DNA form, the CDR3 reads TGCAGCTCCGGCCCCATGAGGGGTAATAAGCAGTTCTTC. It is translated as CSSGPMRGNKQFF.

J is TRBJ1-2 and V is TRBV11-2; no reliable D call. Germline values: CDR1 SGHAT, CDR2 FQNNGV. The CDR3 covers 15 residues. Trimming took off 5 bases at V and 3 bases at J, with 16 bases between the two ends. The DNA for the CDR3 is TGTGCCAGCAGCGCCCAGCCCGCGGTTGACTATGGCTACACCTTC. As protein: CASSAQPAVDYGYTF.